This entry describes one TCR beta chain. The antigen remains unidentified. RNA was extracted from bulk tissue without any cell sorting. This record comes from a study of tumor and adjacent non-tumor tissue in lung cancer. Study-wide context: Aged roughly 31 to 80 years, patients included more than nine men and five or six women with stage I to III disease. Notes on the study in general: Tumor tissue had significantly higher TCR diversity than normal lung.

This CDR3 is built from 16 residues. Trimming removed 7 bases from V and 0 bases from J, with 16 bases in between. Germline loops: CDR1 SGHNT, CDR2 YENEEA. TCRbeta libraries were built with three rounds of nested PCR, modified from ARM-PCR. From the multiplex PCR reads, TCRdb called clonotypes with MiXCR, one entry per CDR3 protein. The sample has under 95,000 distinct CDR3 sequences, 65% to 75% seen once; the top ten hold about 16%. The V and J genes are TRBV11-3 and TRBJ2-1; D gene unclear. The sequence derives from a man aged 55 to 70 with non-small cell lung cancer. Sequencing input: lung tumor tissue. CDR3: CASNPARRSSYNEQFF. In nucleotides, the CDR3 is TGTGCCAGCAATCCCGCCCGTAGAAGCTCCTACAATGAGCAGTTCTTC.